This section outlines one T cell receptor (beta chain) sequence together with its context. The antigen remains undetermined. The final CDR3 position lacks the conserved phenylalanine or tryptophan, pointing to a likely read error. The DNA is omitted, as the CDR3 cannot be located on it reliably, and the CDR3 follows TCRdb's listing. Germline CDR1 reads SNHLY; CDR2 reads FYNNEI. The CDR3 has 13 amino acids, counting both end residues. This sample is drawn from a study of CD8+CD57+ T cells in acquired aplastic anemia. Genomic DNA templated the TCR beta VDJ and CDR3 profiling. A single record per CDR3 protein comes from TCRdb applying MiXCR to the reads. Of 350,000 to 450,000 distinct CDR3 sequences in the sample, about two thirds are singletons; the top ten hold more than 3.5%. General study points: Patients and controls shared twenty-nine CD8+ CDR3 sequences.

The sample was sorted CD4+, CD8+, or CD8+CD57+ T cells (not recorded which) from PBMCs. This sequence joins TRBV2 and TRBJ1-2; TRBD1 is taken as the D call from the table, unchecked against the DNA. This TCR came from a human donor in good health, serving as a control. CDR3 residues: CASSFGLSYGNTI.